The 21 T cell receptor beta chains given below trace back to one sample, sequenced in a study of cytomegalovirus exposure and HLA in healthy donors. The PCR used 60 Vbeta and 13 Jbeta primers. Generated by immunoSEQ multiplex PCR, the TCRdb table keeps only in-frame clones and is missing some. The sample has roughly 100,000 clones, over 75% seen once. Specimen: PBMCs. The receptors here all came from a woman in her thirties or forties in good health and CMV-seropositive.

The chain employs TRBV11-2 and TRBJ1-1; 7 nucleotides align to TRBD1. This CDR3 has 15 amino acids. J lost 4 bases, V lost 3 bases, and 8 bases had no gene match. The germline V gene has CDR1 SGHAT and CDR2 FQNNGV. The CDR3 DNA follows: TGTGCCAGCAGCTTCCGGACAGGCTGGGGCACTGAAGCTTTCTTT. Translation: CASSFRTGWGTEAFF.

J is TRBJ2-6 and V is TRBV7-9; D call uncertain. The ends were cut back, 1 base at V and 0 bases at J, with 16 bases in the middle. Germline CDR1 and CDR2: SEHNR and FQNEAQ (reference sequence). CDR3 length equals 19 residues. The CDR3 coding sequence is TGTGCCAGCAGCTTAGGTTCCCCTCAAGTTAGCTCTGGGGCCAACGTCCTGACTTTC. It encodes CASSLGSPQVSSGANVLTF.

This rearrangement joins TRBV5-4 to TRBJ1-2, with D perhaps TRBD1 (5 bases). The CDR3 totals 17 residues. Germline CDR1 and CDR2: SGHNT and YYREEE (reference sequence). Trimming stripped 1 base from V and 4 bases from J, with 20 bases between. The CDR3 DNA sequence: TGTGCCAGCAGCTTGAGTAGTGGGGCAGCGATACTCTATGGCTACACCTTC. Protein sequence: CASSLSSGAAILYGYTF. Full variable domain (remainder filled in from reference TRBV5-4 and TRBJ1-2): ETGVTQSPTHLIKTRGQQVTLRCSSQSGHNTVSWYQQALGQGPQFIFQYYREEENGRGNFPPRFSGLQFPNYSSELNVNALELDDSALYLCASSLSSGAAILYGYTFGSGTRLTVV.

The rearrangement joins TRBV5-1 to TRBJ2-3; TRBD1 agrees at 7 bases. The junction had 3 bases not matched to a gene; V was cut back by 2 bases and J by 0 bases. The CDR3 has 15 amino acids. The germline V gene encodes CDR1 SGHRS and CDR2 YFSETQ. This CDR3 reads CASSFGTVSTDTQYF. As DNA, the CDR3 is TGCGCCAGCAGCTTCGGGACAGTTAGCACAGATACGCAGTATTTT.

This clone came up once. This chain uses TRBV6-6 with TRBJ1-2, with D perhaps TRBD1 (5 bases). Trimming removed 2 bases from V and 3 bases from J, with 10 bases in between. In germline, CDR1 is MNHNY, CDR2 SVGAGI (reference sequence). The CDR3 totals 14 residues. The DNA of the CDR3 is TGTGCCAGCAGTTACAGGTCGGGGGACTATGGCTACACCTTC. This sequence encodes CASSYRSGDYGYTF.

V gene TRBV4-2 combines with J gene TRBJ2-5, with 7 nucleotides matching TRBD2. The trim removed 1 base at V and 3 bases at J, leaving 8 bases unmatched. Germline V gene data show CDR1 as LGHNA and CDR2 as YNFKEQ. This CDR3 region has 16 residues. The CDR3 DNA is TGTGCCAGCAGCCAAGTAGCGGCTAGCGGAGAAGAGACCCAGTACTTC. Its translation is CASSQVAASGEETQYF.

The V call is TRBV11-2, the J call TRBJ1-2; a possible D gene is TRBD1 (6 bases). This CDR3 has 13 amino acids. Trimming cost V 4 bases and J 3 bases, with 9 bases left between them. Germline-derived CDR1 and CDR2 are SGHAT and FQNNGV. The CDR3 DNA sequence: TGTGCCAGCAGCTCGACAGGAGACTATGGCTACACCTTC. Its protein is CASSSTGDYGYTF.

This chain connects TRBV28 to TRBJ1-1, with 7 bases identical to TRBD1. Germline CDR1 reads MDHEN; CDR2 reads SYDVKM. The length of the CDR3 is 16 residues. Losses at the gene ends were 5 bases for V and 5 bases for J; bases not matched to a gene: 14. CDR3 sequence (DNA): TGTGCCAGCAGTGAGACAACAGGGGTGGGTATGACTGAAGCTTTCTTT. It translates to CASSETTGVGMTEAFF.

This clone was seen only once. The J gene is TRBJ1-4, the V gene TRBV5-1, with TRBD1 matching 7 bases. Per the germline V gene, CDR1 is SGHRS and CDR2 is YFSETQ. V lost 2 bases, J lost 8 bases, and 3 bases stayed unmatched. CDR3 length: 13 amino acids. This CDR3 reads CASSLGTVEKLFF. The CDR3 DNA is TGCGCCAGCAGCTTAGGGACAGTCGAAAAACTGTTTTTT.

The chain is built from TRBV6-6 and TRBJ1-5; D possibly corresponds to TRBD1 (5 bases). Germline assignment: CDR1 MNHNY and CDR2 SVGAGI (reference sequence). V was cut by 4 bases and J by 9 bases, with 16 bases left in between. The CDR3 sequence is 14 residues long. The CDR3 DNA follows: TGTGCCAGCAGTTCCGCCAGGGTGCACCCGCCCCAGCATTTT. Translated, it gives CASSSARVHPPQHF.

This chain links TRBV7-2 with TRBJ1-2, with D maybe TRBD1 (5 bases). V lost 5 bases and J lost 6, with 13 bases in between. The CDR3 is 13 residues long. The germline V gene has CDR1 SGHTA and CDR2 FQGNSA. The DNA of the CDR3 is TGTGCCAGCAGCATCAGGGTTACGGATGGCTACACCTTC. Translated, it gives CASSIRVTDGYTF. Full variable domain (outside the CDR3, taken from reference TRBV7-2 and TRBJ1-2): GAGVSQSPSNKVTEKGKDVELRCDPISGHTALYWYRQSLGQGLEFLIYFQGNSAPDKSGLPSDRFSAERTGGSVSTLTIQRTQQEDSAVYLCASSIRVTDGYTFGSGTRLTVV.

This clone occurred a few times. The chain joins TRBV5-1 to TRBJ2-2; D is possibly TRBD2 (6 bases). This CDR3 has 13 residues. The ends were cut back, 3 bases at V and 8 bases at J, with 11 bases in the middle. Per the germline V gene, CDR1 is SGHRS and CDR2 is YFSETQ. The CDR3: CASSWGLVGELFF. The CDR3 DNA follows: TGCGCCAGCAGCTGGGGACTCGTAGGGGAGCTGTTTTTT.

The chain links TRBV28 to TRBJ1-2; D ambiguous. CDR1 and CDR2 (germline): MDHEN, SYDVKM. V shed 2 bases and J shed 1 base, with 5 bases lying between them. The CDR3 consists of 13 residues. CDR3 in DNA: TGTGCCAGCAGTTTAGGCGGTAACTATGGCTACACCTTC. It translates to CASSLGGNYGYTF.

The chain is built from TRBV4-3 and TRBJ2-3; D may be TRBD2 (7 bases). The CDR3 consists of 15 residues. Trimming removed 2 bases from V and 3 bases from J, with 12 bases in between. Per the germline V gene, CDR1 is LGHNA and CDR2 is YSLEER. CDR3 residues: CASSQTGRGTDTQYF. The CDR3 nucleotides are TGCGCCAGCAGCCAAACAGGGAGGGGGACAGATACGCAGTATTTT.

The V and J genes are TRBV5-1 and TRBJ1-4; D is perhaps TRBD1 (6 bases). This CDR3 comprises 14 residues. The V gene's germline CDR1 is SGHRS and CDR2 YFSETQ. Trimming shortened V by 0 bases and J by 8 bases, and 11 bases separated the two germline ends. The CDR3 DNA is TGCGCCAGCAGCTTGGAAGGCACAGGGGAAAAACTGTTTTTT. Translation gives CASSLEGTGEKLFF.

This clone was seen more than once but under ten times. The chain links TRBV6-5 to TRBJ1-2; 7 positions agree with TRBD1. V was pared by 5 bases and J by 7 bases, with 10 bases of the junction left unmatched. The length of the CDR3 is 14 residues. From germline, CDR1 is MNHEY and CDR2 SVGAGI. CDR3 DNA: TGTGCCAGCAGTCGTTGGCAGGGGGAAGGTGGCTACACCTTC. This sequence encodes CASSRWQGEGGYTF.

The J gene is TRBJ2-7, the V gene TRBV7-9; D may be TRBD1 (6 bases). The CDR3 runs to 15 residues. Germline CDR1 reads SEHNR; CDR2 reads FQNEAQ (reference sequence). With 3 bases removed from V and 2 bases from J, the gap between germline ends came to 14 bases. DNA for the CDR3: TGTGCCAGCAGCTTGGTGTGGACAGCTACCTACGAGCAGTACTTC. It translates to CASSLVWTATYEQYF.

The chain employs TRBV28 and TRBJ2-5, with 9 positions matching TRBD2. The CDR3 is made up of 15 amino acids. V trimming: 6 bases; J trimming: 6 bases; junction bases outside the gene matches: 11. Germline CDR1 and CDR2: MDHEN and SYDVKM. The CDR3 loop is CASSRSLAGRQTQYF. The CDR3 DNA sequence: TGTGCCAGCAGCCGCTCCCTAGCGGGGCGCCAGACCCAGTACTTC.

The rearrangement joins TRBV2 to TRBJ2-5, with D possibly being TRBD2 (5 bases). V lost 3 bases to trimming and J lost 1 base, with 12 bases between them. There are 15 residues in the CDR3. Germline lookup yields CDR1 SNHLY and CDR2 FYNNEI. The CDR3: CASSEFGETQETQYF. CDR3 in DNA: TGTGCCAGCAGTGAGTTTGGGGAGACCCAAGAGACCCAGTACTTC.

V and J are TRBV2 and TRBJ2-3; 9 bases are shared with TRBD1. The CDR3 spans 15 residues. Germline CDR1 reads SNHLY; CDR2 reads FYNNEI. Trimming took 2 bases from V and 1 from J; bases not matched to a gene: 1. The CDR3 nucleotides are TGTGCCAGCAGTGAAAGGACAGGGGGCACAGATACGCAGTATTTT. Protein: CASSERTGGTDTQYF.

This clone was seen only a few times. V gene TRBV10-1 combines with J gene TRBJ2-2; D is perhaps TRBD2 (7 bases). Germline V lookup: CDR1 WNHNN, CDR2 SYGVQD (reference sequence). CDR3 length: 15 residues. The ends were cut back, 8 bases at V and 7 bases at J, with 20 bases in the middle. CDR3 residues: CASAPAGASIGELFF. The CDR3 DNA reads as TGCGCCAGCGCACCCGCGGGGGCCTCCATCGGGGAGCTGTTTTTT.